The 30 T cell receptor beta chains below come from one sample, sequenced in a study of cytomegalovirus exposure and HLA in healthy donors. The PCR used 60 Vbeta and 13 Jbeta primers. Using immunoSEQ multiplex PCR, the repertoire was profiled, and TCRdb retains in-frame clones only, with some absent. Of about 130,000 clones in the sample, under 80% were seen once. The sample was PBMCs. These receptors originate from a man younger than 30 in good health and CMV-seropositive.

The CDR3 nucleotides read TGTGCCAGCAGCGTAGATCCCATGAACACTGAAGCTTTCTTT. This encodes CASSVDPMNTEAFF. The chain is built from TRBV9 and TRBJ1-1; D gene unclear. The germline V and J ends were trimmed by 0 bases and 0 bases, with 6 bases remaining between them. The germline V gene encodes CDR1 SGDLS and CDR2 YYNGEE. This CDR3 region has 14 residues. Looking up the rest from reference TRBV9 and TRBJ1-1 gives the full variable domain: DSGVTQTPKHLITATGQRVTLRCSPRSGDLSVYWYQQSLDQGLQFLIQYYNGEERAKGNILERFSAQQFPDLHSELNLSSLELGDSALYFCASSVDPMNTEAFFGQGTRLTVV.

V and J are TRBV9 and TRBJ1-2; D uncertain. The CDR3 is 12 amino acids. Per germline, CDR1 SGDLS and CDR2 YYNGEE. Trimming cost V 4 bases and J 1 base, with 5 bases left between them. CDR3 in amino acids: CASSPINYGYTF. DNA of the CDR3: TGTGCCAGCAGCCCTATTAACTATGGCTACACCTTC.

This chain uses TRBV30 with TRBJ2-1; TRBD2 aligns across 8 bases. This CDR3 has 15 amino acids. The ends lost 3 bases at V and 6 bases at J; junction bases unmatched: 10. CDR1 is GTSNPN, CDR2 SVGIG, per germline (reference sequence). The CDR3 DNA reads TGTGCCTGGAGAGATGGACTAGCCCTTCTCAATGAGCAGTTCTTC. This sequence encodes CAWRDGLALLNEQFF.

The chain recombines TRBV5-1 with TRBJ1-4; possible D gene TRBD1, 6 bases. This CDR3 has 15 amino acids. Trimming shortened V by 4 bases and J by 2 bases, and 12 bases separated the two germline ends. The germline V gene has CDR1 SGHRS and CDR2 YFSETQ. In DNA, the CDR3 is TGCGCCAGCAGCGGGGGCAGGAAGACTAATGAAAAACTGTTTTTT. Its protein product is CASSGGRKTNEKLFF.

The V gene is TRBV29-1, the J gene TRBJ2-7, with 13 bases matching TRBD2. CDR1 and CDR2 from the germline V gene are SQVTM and ANQGSEA. This CDR3 comprises 14 residues. V dropped 4 bases and J dropped 3; count of bases not matched to a gene: 3. The CDR3 reads CSVGGTSGVYEQYF. CDR3 DNA sequence: TGCAGCGTTGGGGGGACTAGCGGGGTCTACGAGCAGTACTTC.

This rearrangement joins TRBV29-1 to TRBJ2-2; perhaps TRBD1 as D (6 bases). The ends were cut back, 5 bases at V and 5 bases at J, with 9 bases in the middle. Germline V gives CDR1 SQVTM, CDR2 ANQGSEA. This CDR3 comprises 12 residues. The CDR3 loop reads CSVTGLTGELFF. Here the CDR3 DNA reads TGCAGCGTTACAGGGCTGACCGGGGAGCTGTTTTTT.

The chain uses TRBV7-9 and TRBJ2-1; maybe TRBD1 (5 bases). Trimming shortened V by 3 bases and J by 3 bases, and 12 bases separated the two germline ends. The CDR3 is made up of 15 amino acids. From germline, CDR1 is SEHNR and CDR2 FQNEAQ (reference sequence). In DNA form, the CDR3 reads TGTGCCAGCAGCTTGGTAAGGGGCGTCTACAATGAGCAGTTCTTC. Protein: CASSLVRGVYNEQFF.

This CDR3 reads CASTRQGSYSYNEQFF. As DNA, the CDR3 is TGTGCCAGCACCCGACAGGGTTCGTACTCCTACAATGAGCAGTTCTTC. The genes are TRBV7-8 and TRBJ2-1; 7 bases line up with TRBD1. The CDR3 loop spans 16 amino acids. J was trimmed by 0 bases and V by 7 bases; bases with no gene match: 9. CDR1 and CDR2 from the germline V gene are SGHVS and FQNEAQ.

The rearrangement links TRBV9 to TRBJ2-7; 9 bases align to TRBD1. J was trimmed by 2 bases and V by 10 bases; bases with no gene match: 10. Germline V CDR1 and CDR2: SGDLS, YYNGEE. The CDR3 runs to 14 residues. DNA for the CDR3: TGTGCCCTGAGAGGGGACAGGGAGACCTACGAGCAGTACTTC. Its translation: CALRGDRETYEQYF.

The rearrangement uses TRBV15 and TRBJ2-1; 8 bases fit TRBD1. Germline V gene lookup returns CDR1 LNHNV and CDR2 YYDKDF (reference sequence). The CDR3 spans 15 residues. V was pared by 3 bases and J by 2 bases, with 3 bases of the junction left unmatched. The chain's CDR3 is CATSSTRGPYNEQFF. CDR3 sequence (DNA): TGTGCCACCAGCAGTACCAGGGGGCCCTACAATGAGCAGTTCTTC.

The V call is TRBV29-1, the J call TRBJ2-3; possibly TRBD1 for D (6 bases). Germline CDR1 is SQVTM and CDR2 is ANQGSEA. V was clipped by 6 bases and J by 6 bases, with 16 bases between them. The CDR3 has 13 amino acids. The CDR3 nucleotides are TGCAGCGTAAACAACAGGGACCTGGATACGCAGTATTTT. As protein: CSVNNRDLDTQYF.

This clone was observed a handful of times. The chain combines TRBV5-1 with TRBJ1-3; no firm D call. The CDR3 length is 14 residues. The V end was cut by 4 bases, the J end by 4 bases, with 12 bases between. The germline V gene has CDR1 SGHRS and CDR2 YFSETQ. CDR3 loop: CASSPAGGGNTIYF. The CDR3 DNA reads as TGCGCCAGCAGCCCCGCCGGCGGGGGAAACACCATATATTTT. The whole variable domain, remainder taken from reference TRBV5-1 and TRBJ1-3, is KAGVTQTPRYLIKTRGQQVTLSCSPISGHRSVSWYQQTPGQGLQFLFEYFSETQRNKGNFPGRFSGRQFSNSRSEMNVSTLELGDSALYLCASSPAGGGNTIYFGEGSWLTVV.

The chain combines TRBV7-9 with TRBJ2-7; D is unclear. CDR1 SEHNR and CDR2 FQNEAQ come from the germline V gene (reference sequence). Trimming removed 5 bases from V and 1 base from J, with 9 bases in between. This CDR3 is built from 13 residues. CDR3 in DNA: TGTGCCAGCAGCAACTTAGTGTCCTACGAGCAGTACTTC. Translated: CASSNLVSYEQYF. Filled out from reference TRBV7-9 and TRBJ2-7, the complete variable domain reads DTGVSQNPRHKITKRGQNVTFRCDPISEHNRLYWYRQTLGQGPEFLTYFQNEAQLEKSRLLSDRFSAERPKGSFSTLEIQRTEQGDSAMYLCASSNLVSYEQYFGPGTRLTVT.

The V call is TRBV5-1, the J call TRBJ1-1, with D maybe TRBD1 (5 bases). V was clipped by 0 bases and J by 2 bases, with 8 bases between them. Germline loops: CDR1 SGHRS, CDR2 YFSETQ. CDR3 length: 14 residues. The CDR3 DNA sequence: TGCGCCAGCAGCTTGGGGGGCGGTAACACTGAAGCTTTCTTT. Amino acid sequence: CASSLGGGNTEAFF. The variable domain in full, with the rest retrieved from reference TRBV5-1 and TRBJ1-1, is KAGVTQTPRYLIKTRGQQVTLSCSPISGHRSVSWYQQTPGQGLQFLFEYFSETQRNKGNFPGRFSGRQFSNSRSEMNVSTLELGDSALYLCASSLGGGNTEAFFGQGTRLTVV.

This clone has a handful of counts. V is TRBV4-1 and J is TRBJ2-3; 7 bases align to TRBD1. Germline-derived CDR1 and CDR2 are MGHRA and YSYEKL. The junction had 5 bases not matched to a gene; V was cut back by 1 base and J by 1 base. CDR3 size: 16 residues. CDR3 DNA sequence: TGCGCCAGCAGCCAAGGAACAGGGGTGCGCACAGATACGCAGTATTTT. This codes for CASSQGTGVRTDTQYF.

This clone was counted a few times. The chain uses TRBV5-8 and TRBJ2-3; 11 bases align to TRBD2. V trimming: 4 bases; J trimming: 5 bases; junction bases outside the gene matches: 12. The germline V gene encodes CDR1 SGHTS and CDR2 YDEGEE. The CDR3 totals 17 residues. CDR3 DNA: TGTGCCAGCAGCCCTGGCCTTAGCGGGGGGGCCGTAGATACGCAGTATTTT. It translates to CASSPGLSGGAVDTQYF.

The chain has TRBV15 and TRBJ2-1, with 9 bases aligning to TRBD1. V lost 5 bases and J lost 8; bases outside the gene matches: 7. Germline V gives CDR1 LNHNV, CDR2 YYDKDF (reference sequence). CDR3 length equals 14 residues. CDR3 region: CATSRDRVMDEQFF. CDR3 bases: TGTGCCACCAGCCGGGACAGGGTTATGGATGAGCAGTTCTTC.

The gene calls are TRBV7-8 and TRBJ1-1; 8 bases agree with TRBD1. Looked up from germline, CDR1 is SGHVS and CDR2 is FQNEAQ. The CDR3 is made up of 18 amino acids. V lost 4 bases, J lost 0 bases, and 13 bases stayed unmatched. The CDR3 DNA follows: TGTGCCAGCAGCTCGAAGCCACCAGGACAGGGCCTGAACACTGAAGCTTTCTTT. It yields the protein CASSSKPPGQGLNTEAFF.

The rearrangement uses TRBV6-5 and TRBJ2-1, with TRBD1 matching over 8 bases. The CDR3 is 16 amino acids. V shed 2 bases and J 6 bases; nucleotides not matched to a gene: 9. Looked up from germline, CDR1 is MNHEY and CDR2 is SVGAGI. The CDR3 is CASSYVSDRASNEQFF. The DNA of the CDR3 is TGTGCCAGCAGTTACGTTTCGGACAGGGCATCCAATGAGCAGTTCTTC.

V is TRBV28 and J is TRBJ2-5; D gene unclear. Per the germline V gene, CDR1 is MDHEN and CDR2 is SYDVKM. The CDR3 has 12 residues. The V end lost 6 bases, the J end lost 1 base, and 6 bases lay between the germline ends. This CDR3 reads CASRASQETQYF. The CDR3 DNA reads TGTGCCAGCAGGGCTAGCCAAGAGACCCAGTACTTC. Supplemented by reference TRBV28 and TRBJ2-5, the full variable domain reads DVKVTQSSRYLVKRTGEKVFLECVQDMDHENMFWYRQDPGLGLRLIYFSYDVKMKEKGDIPEGYSVSREKKERFSLILESASTNQTSMYLCASRASQETQYFGPGTRLLVL.

This clone was picked up a small number of times. The CDR3 spells CASSRQRGGHYNEQFF. CDR3 DNA sequence: TGTGCCAGCAGCAGGCAGCGGGGGGGCCACTACAATGAGCAGTTCTTC. This sequence joins TRBV5-4 and TRBJ2-1; 10 nucleotides align to TRBD2. V trimming: 4 bases; J trimming: 3 bases; junction bases outside the gene matches: 7. The germline CDR1 and CDR2 sequences are SGHNT and YYREEE (reference sequence). This CDR3 has 16 amino acids. The full variable domain, completed using reference TRBV5-4 and TRBJ2-1, is ETGVTQSPTHLIKTRGQQVTLRCSSQSGHNTVSWYQQALGQGPQFIFQYYREEENGRGNFPPRFSGLQFPNYSSELNVNALELDDSALYLCASSRQRGGHYNEQFFGPGTRLTVL.

The CDR3 nucleotides are TGTGCCAGCAGCGTAGGTGCAGGGAACACTGAAGCTTTCTTT. As protein: CASSVGAGNTEAFF. V is TRBV9 and J is TRBJ1-1; D not certain. V was pared by 0 bases and J by 1 base, with 7 bases between. CDR1 and CDR2 from the germline V gene are SGDLS and YYNGEE. The CDR3 has 14 amino acids.

This clone occurred a few times. V and J are TRBV27 and TRBJ1-5; no reliable D call. This CDR3 region has 12 residues. CDR1 and CDR2 (germline): MNHEY, SMNVEV (reference sequence). Trimming took 7 bases from V and 9 from J, leaving 13 bases between them. The CDR3 here is CASNIRGGPQHF. CDR3 sequence (DNA): TGTGCCAGCAATATTAGAGGTGGGCCCCAGCATTTT.

The chain links TRBV27 to TRBJ2-3; D is unresolved. Germline V gives CDR1 MNHEY, CDR2 SMNVEV (reference sequence). The ends were cut back, 6 bases at V and 5 bases at J, with 6 bases in the middle. CDR3 length: 11 residues. Written as DNA, the CDR3 is TGTGCCAGCAGCTCGGGAGATACGCAGTATTTT. This codes for CASSSGDTQYF.

This clone was detected a few times. The chain combines TRBV19 with TRBJ1-5; 9 positions agree with TRBD1. The CDR3 consists of 15 residues. Trimming at V came to 5 bases and at J to 6 bases, leaving 8 bases not matched to a gene. Germline lookup yields CDR1 LNHDA and CDR2 SQIVND (reference sequence). In nucleotides, the CDR3 is TGTGCCAGTAGTGGTACCGGGACAGGGATTCAGCCCCAGCATTTT. Its translation: CASSGTGTGIQPQHF.

This chain connects TRBV28 to TRBJ2-1; the match to TRBD1 covers 8 bases. Germline lookup yields CDR1 MDHEN and CDR2 SYDVKM. V gave up 3 bases and J gave up 1 base; unmatched junction bases: 8. The CDR3 is 17 amino acids. CDR3 region: CASSFKRQGMSYNEQFF. The CDR3 nucleotides read TGTGCCAGCAGTTTTAAGAGACAGGGGATGTCCTACAATGAGCAGTTCTTC.

This rearrangement joins TRBV29-1 to TRBJ1-6, with D maybe TRBD1 (6 bases). Trimming removed 6 bases at V and 7 bases at J, with 13 bases between. This CDR3 has 13 amino acids. Germline V CDR1 and CDR2: SQVTM, ANQGSEA. The DNA for the CDR3 is TGCAGCGTCACAACAGGGTGGAATTCACCCCTCCACTTT. It yields the protein CSVTTGWNSPLHF.

This clone came up a few times. V is TRBV5-4 and J is TRBJ2-2; the D gene is possibly TRBD2 (6 bases). Trimming left V 6 bases short and J 10 bases short, with 19 bases between. Looked up from germline, CDR1 is SGHNT and CDR2 is YYREEE (reference sequence). The CDR3 is 14 amino acids. The CDR3 reads CASKMDYPLEELFF. CDR3 sequence (DNA): TGTGCCAGCAAAATGGACTACCCCCTAGAGGAGCTGTTTTTT.

This chain uses TRBV27 with TRBJ2-7; 7 nucleotides match TRBD1. V lost 8 bases to trimming and J lost 7 bases; unmatched junction nucleotides: 11. CDR1 is MNHEY, CDR2 SMNVEV, per germline (reference sequence). The CDR3 has 13 residues. CDR3 loop: CASGIDRATEQYF. As DNA, the CDR3 is TGTGCCAGCGGAATAGACAGGGCAACTGAGCAGTACTTC.

This clone was recorded a few times. This chain joins TRBV2 and TRBJ1-6; 7 bases line up with TRBD1. The J segment lost 7 bases and the V segment lost 4 bases, leaving 4 bases of the junction unmatched. Germline values: CDR1 SNHLY, CDR2 FYNNEI. This CDR3 region has 14 residues. In DNA, the CDR3 is TGTGCCAGCAGTGGACAGGGTGCCAATTCACCCCTCCACTTT. This codes for CASSGQGANSPLHF.